This T cell receptor (beta chain) was sequenced in a study of cytomegalovirus exposure and HLA in healthy donors. The ends lost 3 bases at V and 5 bases at J; junction bases unmatched: 7. The germline V gene encodes CDR1 MNHNS and CDR2 SASEGT. The CDR3 covers 15 residues. This clone was found a few times. The PCR was carried out with 60 Vbeta primers and 13 Jbeta primers. Assay: immunoSEQ multiplex PCR; the TCRdb copy retains only in-frame clones and omits some. This sample has around 160,000 clones; around 79% occur once, and the top ten carry 2.5% to 3.5%. This TCR was sampled from a man aged 35-49 years in good health and CMV-seropositive. The sample consisted of PBMCs. The chain has TRBV6-1 and TRBJ2-5; TRBD2 agrees at 9 bases. The CDR3 sequence: CASSELSGSGETQYF. As DNA, the CDR3 is TGTGCCAGCAGTGAGCTTAGCGGGAGCGGGGAGACCCAGTACTTC.